What follows is one TCR beta chain and its context. What this receptor recognizes is not known. Qualities for individual bases were not recorded, and no much larger clone is one base off. Germline trimming amounts to 4 bases on V and 0 bases on J, with 3 as the count of junction bases outside the gene matches. From the cysteine through the phenylalanine, the CDR3 covers 17 amino acids. CDR3 DNA only is kept here, 51 bases in frame from base 1. From a lookup of the germline V gene (reference sequence), CDR1 and CDR2 are LGHDT and YNNKEL. This specimen belongs to a study of control samples from healthy donors and cancer patients (TCRdb year 2020). The library was produced with the immunoSEQ multiplex PCR assay. TCRdb's version of the immuneACCESS table is confined to in-frame rearrangements and falls short of the full clone set. An unresolved V gene accounts for under half of the shortfall where checked; the remainder is of unknown origin. The sample has 150,000 to 200,000 clones on record, 80% to 90% of them singletons. Approximately 1.8% of the sample comes from the top ten.

The clonotype comes from a man younger than 35 in good health. Material: blood. The rearranged segments are TRBV3-1 (or the pseudogene TRBV3-2) and TRBJ2-1; the junction holds 13 bases that match TRBD2. The sequenced DNA: TGTGCCAGCAGCCCACGGACTAGCGGGAGCTCCTACAATGAGCAGTTCTTC. This yields the protein CASSPRTSGSSYNEQFF.